This T cell receptor beta chain was sequenced for a study of T cell responses to AZD1222 COVID-19 vaccine. Study-wide findings and caveats: Just 6 or 7 people given AZD1222 tested seropositive at baseline.

V lost 0 bases and J lost 5, with 13 bases in between. The CDR3 is 15 residues long. Germline CDR1 MNHEY, CDR2 SVGAGI. Assay: immunoSEQ multiplex PCR; the TCRdb copy retains only in-frame clones and omits some. The profile covers around 120,000 clones, with approximately 92% appearing a single time and roughly 13% taken by the ten largest. A word on this clone: The antigen remains unidentified.

The J gene is TRBJ1-1, the V gene TRBV6-5; D ambiguous. The TCR sequence derives from an adult in good health. This specimen consisted of peripheral blood, obtained on day 0 of AZD1222 vaccination. CDR3 protein: CASSYSRGAFTEAFF. CDR3 nucleotide sequence: TGTGCCAGCAGTTACTCGCGGGGTGCGTTTACTGAAGCTTTCTTT.